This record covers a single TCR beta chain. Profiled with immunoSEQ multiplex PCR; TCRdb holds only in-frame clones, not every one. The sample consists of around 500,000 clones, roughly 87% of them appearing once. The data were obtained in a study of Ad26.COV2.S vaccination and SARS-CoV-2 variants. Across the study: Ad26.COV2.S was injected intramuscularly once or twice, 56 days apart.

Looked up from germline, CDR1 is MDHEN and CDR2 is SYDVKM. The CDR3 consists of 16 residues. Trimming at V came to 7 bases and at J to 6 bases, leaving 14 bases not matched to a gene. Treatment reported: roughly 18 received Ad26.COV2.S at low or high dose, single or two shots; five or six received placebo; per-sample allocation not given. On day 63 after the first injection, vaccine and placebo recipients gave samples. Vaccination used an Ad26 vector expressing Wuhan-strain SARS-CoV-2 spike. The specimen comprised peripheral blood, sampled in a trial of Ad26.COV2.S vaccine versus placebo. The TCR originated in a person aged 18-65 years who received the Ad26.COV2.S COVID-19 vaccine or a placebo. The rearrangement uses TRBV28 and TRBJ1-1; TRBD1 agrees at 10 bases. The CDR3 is CASTTRQGARWSEAFF. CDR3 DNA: TGTGCCAGCACCACAAGACAGGGGGCGCGGTGGTCTGAAGCTTTCTTT.